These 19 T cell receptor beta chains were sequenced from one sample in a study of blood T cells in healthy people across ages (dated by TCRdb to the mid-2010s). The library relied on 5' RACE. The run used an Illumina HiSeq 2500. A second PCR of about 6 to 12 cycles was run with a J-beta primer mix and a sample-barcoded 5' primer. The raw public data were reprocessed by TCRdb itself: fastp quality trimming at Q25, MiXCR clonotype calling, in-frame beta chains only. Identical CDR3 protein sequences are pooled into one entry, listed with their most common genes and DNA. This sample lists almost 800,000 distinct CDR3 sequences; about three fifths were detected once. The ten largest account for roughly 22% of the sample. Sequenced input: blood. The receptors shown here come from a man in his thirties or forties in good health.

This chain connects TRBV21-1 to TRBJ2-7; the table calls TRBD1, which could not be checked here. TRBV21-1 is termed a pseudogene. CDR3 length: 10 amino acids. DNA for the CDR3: TGTGCCACGCTGGGGCACGAGCAGTACTTC. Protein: CATLGHEQYF.

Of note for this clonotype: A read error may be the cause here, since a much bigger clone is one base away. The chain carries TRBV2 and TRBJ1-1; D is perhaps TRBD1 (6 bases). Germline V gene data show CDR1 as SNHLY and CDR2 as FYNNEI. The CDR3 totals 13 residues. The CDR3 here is CVGHRDLNTEAFF. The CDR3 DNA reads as TGTGTCGGGCACAGGGATTTGAACACTGAAGCTTTCTTT.

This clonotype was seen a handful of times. CDR3 DNA: TGTGCCAGCAGCTTAGTCTCCAGACCGGCTGGGGAGACCCAGTACTTC. It specifies CASSLVSRPAGETQYF. This chain connects TRBV7-2 to TRBJ2-5, with D unresolved. The germline V gene encodes CDR1 SGHTA and CDR2 FQGNSA. The CDR3 loop spans 16 amino acids. The V end was cut by 1 base, the J end by 5 bases, with 17 bases between.

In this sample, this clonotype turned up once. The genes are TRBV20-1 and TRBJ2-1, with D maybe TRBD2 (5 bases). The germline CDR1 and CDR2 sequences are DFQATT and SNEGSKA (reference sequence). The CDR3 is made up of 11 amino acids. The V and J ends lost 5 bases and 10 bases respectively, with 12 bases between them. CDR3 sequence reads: CSASYDYEQFF. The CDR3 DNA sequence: TGCAGTGCTTCCTACGACTACGAGCAGTTCTTC.

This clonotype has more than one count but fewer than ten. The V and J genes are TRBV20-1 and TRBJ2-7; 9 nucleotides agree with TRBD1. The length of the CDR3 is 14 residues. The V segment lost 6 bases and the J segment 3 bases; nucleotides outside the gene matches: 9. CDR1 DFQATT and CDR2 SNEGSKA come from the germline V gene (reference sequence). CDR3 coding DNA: TGCAGTGCCAACCGGGACAGGGAACTCTACGAGCAGTACTTC. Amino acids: CSANRDRELYEQYF.

The CDR3 nucleotides are TGTGCCAGCAGTTCTCTGGGCGCTAGCAATCAGCCCCAGCATTTT. Translation: CASSSLGASNQPQHF. This chain uses TRBV12-3 or TRBV12-4 with TRBJ1-5; D gene uncertain. This CDR3 region has 15 residues. The V end lost 4 bases, the J end lost 0 bases, and 10 bases lay between the germline ends.

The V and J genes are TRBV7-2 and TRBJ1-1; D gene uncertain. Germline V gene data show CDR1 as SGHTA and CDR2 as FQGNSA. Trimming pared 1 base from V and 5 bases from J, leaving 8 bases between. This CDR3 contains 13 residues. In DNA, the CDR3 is TGTGCCAGCAGCTTAGTACCGGATACTGAAGCTTTCTTT. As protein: CASSLVPDTEAFF.

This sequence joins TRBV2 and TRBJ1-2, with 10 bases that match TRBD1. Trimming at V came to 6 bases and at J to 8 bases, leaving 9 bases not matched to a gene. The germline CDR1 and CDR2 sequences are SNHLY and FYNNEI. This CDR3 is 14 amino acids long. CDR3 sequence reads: CASRARTGGGGYTF. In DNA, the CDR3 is TGTGCCAGCAGAGCGCGGACAGGGGGAGGAGGCTACACCTTC.

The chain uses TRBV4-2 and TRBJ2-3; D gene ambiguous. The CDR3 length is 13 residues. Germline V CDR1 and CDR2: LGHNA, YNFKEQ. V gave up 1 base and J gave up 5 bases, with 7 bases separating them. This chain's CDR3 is CASSQVSIDTQYF. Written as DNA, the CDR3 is TGTGCCAGCAGCCAAGTCTCCATAGATACGCAGTATTTT.

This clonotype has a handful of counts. The CDR3 DNA follows: TGCGCCAGCAGCCCGAAGTTTGAGCAGCGGACAGATACGCAGTATTTT. The encoded protein is CASSPKFEQRTDTQYF. The rearrangement uses TRBV5-1 and TRBJ2-3; D possibly corresponds to TRBD2 (5 bases). Per the germline V gene, CDR1 is SGHRS and CDR2 is YFSETQ. Trimming removed 4 bases at V and 3 bases at J, with 18 bases between. CDR3 length: 16 residues.

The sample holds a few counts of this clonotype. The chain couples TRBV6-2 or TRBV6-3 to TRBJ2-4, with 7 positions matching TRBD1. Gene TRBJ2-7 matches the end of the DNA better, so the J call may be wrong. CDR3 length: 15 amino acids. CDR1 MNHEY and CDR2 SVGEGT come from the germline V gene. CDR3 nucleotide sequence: TGTGCCAGCAGTTACCTTTCGACAGGGAACTACGAGCAGTACTTC. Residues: CASSYLSTGNYEQYF.

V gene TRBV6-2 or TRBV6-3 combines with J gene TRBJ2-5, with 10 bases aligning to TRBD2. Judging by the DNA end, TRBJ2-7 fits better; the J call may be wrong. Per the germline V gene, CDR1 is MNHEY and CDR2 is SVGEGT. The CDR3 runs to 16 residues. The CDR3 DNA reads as TGTGCCAGCAGTTACTGGTCTAGCGGGAGTAGAAACGAGCAGTACTTC. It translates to CASSYWSSGSRNEQYF.

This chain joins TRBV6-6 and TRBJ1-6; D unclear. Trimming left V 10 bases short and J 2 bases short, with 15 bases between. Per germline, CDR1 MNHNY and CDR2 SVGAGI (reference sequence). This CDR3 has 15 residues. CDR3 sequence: CAIGENIPYNSPLHF. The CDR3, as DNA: TGTGCCATCGGGGAAAATATCCCCTATAATTCACCCCTCCACTTT.

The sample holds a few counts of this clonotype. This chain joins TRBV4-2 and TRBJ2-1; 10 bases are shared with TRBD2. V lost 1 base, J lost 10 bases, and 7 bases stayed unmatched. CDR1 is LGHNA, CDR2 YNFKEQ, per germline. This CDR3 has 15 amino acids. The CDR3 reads CASSQARLAGVEQFF. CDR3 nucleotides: TGTGCCAGCAGCCAAGCGCGGCTAGCGGGAGTCGAGCAGTTCTTC.

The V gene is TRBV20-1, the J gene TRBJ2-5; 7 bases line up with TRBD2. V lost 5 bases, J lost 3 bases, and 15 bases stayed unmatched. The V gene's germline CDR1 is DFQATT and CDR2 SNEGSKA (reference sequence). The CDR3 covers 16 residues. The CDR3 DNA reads TGCAGTGCTGAGGCTAGTATCGGCGGGAGAAAAGAGACCCAGTACTTC. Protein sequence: CSAEASIGGRKETQYF.

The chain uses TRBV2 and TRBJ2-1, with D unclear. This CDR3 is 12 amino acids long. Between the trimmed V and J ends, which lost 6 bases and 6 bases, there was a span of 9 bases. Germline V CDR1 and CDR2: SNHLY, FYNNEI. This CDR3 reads CASSPLINEQFF. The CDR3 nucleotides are TGTGCCAGCAGCCCCCTAATCAATGAGCAGTTCTTC.

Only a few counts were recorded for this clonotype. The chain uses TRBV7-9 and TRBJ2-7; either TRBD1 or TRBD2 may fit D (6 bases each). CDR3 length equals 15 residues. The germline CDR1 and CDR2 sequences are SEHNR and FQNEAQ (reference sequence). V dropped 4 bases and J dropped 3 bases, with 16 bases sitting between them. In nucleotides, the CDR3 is TGTGCCAGCAGCTCAGGGGACTGGACGTTCTACGAGCAGTACTTC. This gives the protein CASSSGDWTFYEQYF. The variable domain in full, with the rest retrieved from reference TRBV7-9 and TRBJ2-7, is DTGVSQNPRHKITKRGQNVTFRCDPISEHNRLYWYRQTLGQGPEFLTYFQNEAQLEKSRLLSDRFSAERPKGSFSTLEIQRTEQGDSAMYLCASSSGDWTFYEQYFGPGTRLTVT.

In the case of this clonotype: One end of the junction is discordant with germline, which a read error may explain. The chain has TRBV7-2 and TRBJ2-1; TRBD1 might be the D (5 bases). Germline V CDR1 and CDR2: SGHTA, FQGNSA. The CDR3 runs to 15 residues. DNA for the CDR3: TGCGCCAGCAGCCAAGATGGGAACAGGATGAATGAGCAGTTCTTC. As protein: CASSQDGNRMNEQFF.

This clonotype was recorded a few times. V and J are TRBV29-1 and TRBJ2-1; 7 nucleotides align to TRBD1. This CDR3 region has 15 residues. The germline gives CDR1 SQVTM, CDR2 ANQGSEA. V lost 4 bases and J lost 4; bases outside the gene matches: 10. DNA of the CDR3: TGCAGCGTTGTTCCCCAGGACAGGACATACAATGAGCAGTTCTTC. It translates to CSVVPQDRTYNEQFF.